This T cell receptor (beta chain) is from a study of blood T cell repertoires in COVID-19. As for the study in general: Specimens from acute and convalescent COVID-19 originated in the United States, Italy and Spain. T cells, B-cell-depleted T cells, or PBMCs provided the cDNA or gDNA that served as material.

Only in-frame clones appear in the TCRdb table, and some are missing; sequencing was by immunoSEQ multiplex PCR. The data show 200,000 to 250,000 clones, 70% to 85% seen once. There are a few counts of this clone. Germline-derived CDR1 and CDR2 are ENHRY and SYGVKD. The CDR3 length is 16 residues. V was clipped by 0 bases and J by 10 bases; unmatched bases: 11. The specimen sequenced was peripheral blood. The TCR sequence derives from an elderly woman with acute or convalescent COVID-19. The chain combines TRBV10-3 with TRBJ1-4; 7 bases fit TRBD1. The CDR3 spells CAISESGLDRTGKLFF. Written as DNA, the CDR3 is TGTGCCATCAGTGAGTCAGGGTTGGACAGGACGGGAAAACTGTTTTTT.